What follows are 21 T cell receptor beta chains derived from one specimen sequenced in a study of human T cells and chemical hapten exposure. Time point of the sample: pre-sensitization, week 0. As to treatment: therapeutic diphenylcyclopropenone sensitization with weekly scalp DPC. TCRdb processed the RACE reads anew with MiXCR; each CDR3 protein has one entry. In the table there are about 77,000 distinct CDR3 sequences, about 15% of which are singletons. The input for sequencing was whole blood, taken in connection with sensitization to the hapten diphenylcyclopropenone (DPC). The receptor set was obtained from a woman in her 50s with alopecia areata. Some clones in this sample may be carry-over from other donors' samples.

This clonotype was found many times. The chain employs TRBV28 and TRBJ2-1; D gene unclear. V was shortened by 3 bases and J by 3 bases, with 15 bases between the two germline ends. CDR3 length: 16 residues. The V gene's germline CDR1 is MDHEN and CDR2 SYDVKM. The CDR3 DNA sequence: TGTGCCAGCAGTTTGGCCCCCTTTAACGGCTACAATGAGCAGTTCTTC. As protein: CASSLAPFNGYNEQFF.

The V and J genes are TRBV2 and TRBJ2-7; 8 bases agree with TRBD2. The CDR3 has 16 residues. V dropped 0 bases and J dropped 0; count of bases not matched to a gene: 4. Germline V gene sequence: CDR1 SNHLY, CDR2 FYNNEI. CDR3 in amino acids: CASSEAKLADSYEQYF. In DNA form, the CDR3 reads TGTGCCAGCAGTGAAGCGAAACTAGCGGACTCCTACGAGCAGTACTTC.

This chain connects TRBV24-1 to TRBJ2-1; 8 nucleotides match TRBD2. After removal of 11 bases from V and 8 bases from J, the junction contained 13 bases not matched to a gene. Germline lookup yields CDR1 KGHDR and CDR2 SFDVKD. CDR3 length equals 14 residues. In DNA form, the CDR3 reads TGTGCCATCTCTTCACTAGCGGTCAGCGATGAGCAGTTCTTC. Its protein is CAISSLAVSDEQFF.

In its sample, this clonotype was seen many times. The chain uses TRBV7-9 and TRBJ2-2; 7 positions match TRBD2. Trimming removed 7 bases from V and 4 bases from J; junction bases left unmatched: 9. Germline V lookup: CDR1 SEHNR, CDR2 FQNEAQ (reference sequence). The CDR3 is 15 residues long. CDR3 sequence (DNA): TGTGCCAGCAACAAAAAGCGGGACGTCACCGGGGAGCTGTTTTTT. Translated: CASNKKRDVTGELFF.

This clonotype was counted between two and nine times. This rearrangement joins TRBV6-6 to TRBJ1-5; 8 positions agree with TRBD1. The CDR3 consists of 15 residues. With V trimmed by 7 bases and J by 4 bases, 9 bases remained unmatched. Germline CDR1 MNHNY, CDR2 SVGAGI (reference sequence). The CDR3 DNA sequence: TGTGCCAGCATTAAGGGGACAGGAAGGAATCAGCCCCAGCATTTT. Protein sequence: CASIKGTGRNQPQHF.

The CDR3 spells CAWKPSGGNIQYF. For the CDR3, the DNA is TGTGCCTGGAAGCCCTCAGGGGGGAACATTCAGTACTTC. J is TRBJ2-4 and V is TRBV30; D might be TRBD1 (7 bases). This CDR3 contains 13 residues. Per germline, CDR1 GTSNPN and CDR2 SVGIG (reference sequence). Trimming cost V 4 bases and J 7 bases, with 14 bases left between them. The variable domain in full, with the rest retrieved from reference TRBV30 and TRBJ2-4, is SQTIHQWPATLVQPVGSPLSLECTVEGTSNPNLYWYRQAAGRGLQLLFYSVGIGQISSEVPQNLSASRPQDRQFILSSKKLLLSDSGFYLCAWKPSGGNIQYFGAGTRLSVL.

This clonotype was found many times. This sequence joins TRBV29-1 and TRBJ1-1, with D possibly TRBD1 on 5 matching bases. The CDR3 is 14 amino acids. Looked up from germline, CDR1 is SQVTM and CDR2 is ANQGSEA. Between the trimmed V and J ends, which lost 7 bases and 4 bases, there was a span of 19 bases. CDR3 region: CSANPAGRVTEAFF. The CDR3 DNA sequence: TGCAGCGCAAACCCGGCGGGACGGGTCACTGAAGCTTTCTTT.

The chain links TRBV5-4 to TRBJ2-3; 10 bases fit TRBD1. The junction had 3 bases not matched to a gene; V was cut back by 5 bases and J by 3 bases. The germline V gene encodes CDR1 SGHNT and CDR2 YYREEE (reference sequence). The CDR3 spans 14 residues. For the CDR3, the DNA is TGTGCCAGCAGGCCGGGACAGGGGACAGATACGCAGTATTTT. Translation: CASRPGQGTDTQYF.

Many counts were recorded for this clonotype. CDR3 residues: CSARTSGYNEQFF. CDR3 nucleotide sequence: TGCAGTGCTAGGACTAGCGGCTACAATGAGCAGTTCTTC. This chain uses TRBV20-1 with TRBJ2-1, with 9 bases aligning to TRBD2. The junction had 0 bases not matched to a gene; V was cut back by 3 bases and J by 3 bases. The germline V gene encodes CDR1 DFQATT and CDR2 SNEGSKA (reference sequence). The CDR3 totals 13 residues.

This clonotype has ten or more counts. The chain recombines TRBV7-9 with TRBJ1-1; D gene uncertain. From germline, CDR1 is SEHNR and CDR2 FQNEAQ (reference sequence). This CDR3 spans 15 amino acids. V dropped 1 base and J dropped 1 base, with 10 bases sitting between them. CDR3 bases: TGTGCCAGCAGCTTAGACGCCAGGCCGAACACTGAAGCTTTCTTT. This sequence encodes CASSLDARPNTEAFF.

The V gene is TRBV4-1, the J gene TRBJ2-6; D call uncertain. Trimming took off 1 base at V and 4 bases at J, with 17 bases between the two ends. This CDR3 region has 18 residues. Germline V gene data show CDR1 as MGHRA and CDR2 as YSYEKL. The CDR3 is CASSQATVNTAGANVLTF. CDR3 nucleotides: TGCGCCAGCAGCCAAGCTACAGTAAATACAGCAGGGGCCAACGTCCTGACTTTC.

This sequence joins TRBV12-3 or TRBV12-4 and TRBJ1-5, with D unresolved. Trimming removed 6 bases from V and 4 bases from J, with 10 bases in between. This CDR3 has 13 amino acids. CDR3 sequence: CASSWSVNQPQHF. The CDR3 nucleotides read TGTGCCAGCAGCTGGTCCGTGAATCAGCCCCAGCATTTT.

In its sample, this clonotype was seen many times. This rearrangement joins TRBV12-3 or TRBV12-4 to TRBJ2-3, with 7 bases matching TRBD2. V was clipped by 4 bases and J by 0 bases; unmatched bases: 10. The CDR3 runs 17 residues. CDR3 sequence reads: CASSSRWEGRSTDTQYF. In DNA, the CDR3 is TGTGCCAGCAGTTCTCGGTGGGAGGGCCGAAGCACAGATACGCAGTATTTT.

The chain links TRBV6-5 to TRBJ1-1; D call uncertain. V lost 4 bases to trimming and J lost 2 bases, with 5 bases between them. Germline CDR1 MNHEY, CDR2 SVGAGI. CDR3 length: 12 residues. In nucleotides, the CDR3 is TGTGCCAGCAGTTCAGCAAACACTGAAGCTTTCTTT. This codes for CASSSANTEAFF.

The chain joins TRBV18 to TRBJ1-5; D not certain. Looked up from germline, CDR1 is KGHSH and CDR2 is LQKENI. The CDR3 has 14 amino acids. Trimming took off 4 bases at V and 7 bases at J, with 14 bases between the two ends. CDR3 in amino acids: CASSLSGGRQPQHF. CDR3 DNA sequence: TGTGCCAGCTCACTATCAGGCGGAAGACAGCCCCAGCATTTT. The full variable domain, its missing parts supplied by reference TRBV18 and TRBJ1-5, is NAGVMQNPRHLVRRRGQEARLRCSPMKGHSHVYWYRQLPEEGLKFMVYLQKENIIDESGMPKERFSAEFPKEGPSILRIQQVVRGDSAAYFCASSLSGGRQPQHFGDGTRLSIL.

This sequence joins TRBV12-3 or TRBV12-4 and TRBJ2-7; weak D call: TRBD1 (7 bases). V shed 5 bases and J shed 3 bases, with 17 bases lying between them. This CDR3 is 15 amino acids long. The CDR3, as DNA: TGTGCCAGCAGTCAATCCGCGGGACAGATCTACGAGCAGTACTTC. Residues: CASSQSAGQIYEQYF.

This clonotype has at least ten counts. This chain uses TRBV29-1 with TRBJ2-3; weak D call: TRBD2 (6 bases). Trimming shortened V by 5 bases and J by 6 bases, and 15 bases separated the two germline ends. The CDR3 runs to 13 residues. The V gene's germline CDR1 is SQVTM and CDR2 ANQGSEA. The DNA for the CDR3 is TGCAGCGTTTCACGGCGGGAATGGGATACGCAGTATTTT. This sequence encodes CSVSRREWDTQYF.

In this sample, this clonotype turned up a few times. The chain is built from TRBV7-2 and TRBJ2-3, with TRBD2 matching 14 bases. CDR1 SGHTA and CDR2 FQGNSA come from the germline V gene. CDR3 length: 19 residues. With V trimmed by 3 bases and J by 6 bases, 14 bases remained unmatched. Here the CDR3 DNA reads TGTGCCAGCAGCTTTGATTCCCTGACTAGCGGGAGGGCCATGGATACGCAGTATTTT. Its translation is CASSFDSLTSGRAMDTQYF.

The V gene is TRBV5-1, the J gene TRBJ2-1, with 12 bases that match TRBD2. V lost 0 bases and J lost 8; bases outside the gene matches: 3. Germline loops: CDR1 SGHRS, CDR2 YFSETQ. CDR3 length: 15 amino acids. The CDR3 loop is CASSLGLAGVDEQFF. The CDR3 DNA follows: TGCGCCAGCAGCTTGGGACTAGCGGGAGTCGATGAGCAGTTCTTC.

There are a few counts of this clonotype. The V and J genes are TRBV21-1 and TRBJ2-1; the table's D gene call, TRBD1, was not cross checked with the DNA. TRBV21-1 has pseudogene status. The CDR3 has 14 residues. CDR3 loop: CASSNTGVPNEQFF. The DNA for the CDR3 is TGTGCCAGCAGCAATACAGGGGTCCCGAATGAGCAGTTCTTC.

This clonotype was seen a handful of times. This rearrangement joins TRBV3-1 to TRBJ2-3; either TRBD1 or TRBD2 may fit D (5 bases each). V gave up 2 bases and J gave up 0 bases, with 15 bases separating them. Germline V gene data show CDR1 as LGHDT and CDR2 as YNNKEL (reference sequence). The CDR3 consists of 17 residues. In nucleotides, the CDR3 is TGTGCCAGCAGCCAACCCACTCCGGGACCCAGCACAGATACGCAGTATTTT. Translation: CASSQPTPGPSTDTQYF.